This is a list of T cell receptor beta chains from one sample in a study of blood T cells in healthy people across ages. Using its own MiXCR run on the 5' RACE reads, TCRdb lists one record per CDR3 protein. Here the sample spans some 900,000 distinct CDR3 sequences, under 35% being singletons. Material for sequencing was blood. The receptors shown here come from an elderly woman in good health. Each CDR3 is given with its conserved first and last residue. Each record gives: D gene, CDR3 length, clone size, V gene, J gene, CDR3 protein, CDR3 DNA. A D gene is named only where the DNA matches it firmly. The listing skips clone size in some rows; elsewhere it reads once, few, many or a size class.

TRBD2	15	-	TRBV27	TRBJ2-3	CASSLTSGLVDTQYF	TGTGCCAGCAGTTTGACTAGCGGCCTAGTCGATACGCAGTATTTT
-	16	many	TRBV15	TRBJ2-6	CATREDDHSGANVLTF	TGTGCCACCCGAGAGGACGACCACTCTGGGGCCAACGTCCTGACTTTC
-	13	-	TRBV14	TRBJ1-1	CASSQTLNTEAFF	TGTGCCAGCAGCCAGACCTTGAACACTGAAGCTTTCTTT
TRBD1	14	-	TRBV30	TRBJ1-1	CAWRDTAGGTEAFF	TGTGCCTGGAGGGACACCGCAGGGGGCACTGAAGCTTTCTTT
TRBD2	18	many	TRBV7-2	TRBJ2-1	CASSLVSSGGTNYNEQFF	TGTGCCAGCAGCTTAGTTTCTAGCGGGGGGACTAATTACAATGAGCAGTTCTTC
-	14	many	TRBV7-2	TRBJ1-1	CASRVTDLNTEAFF	TGTGCCAGCAGGGTCACAGACCTGAACACTGAAGCTTTCTTT
-	15	few	TRBV6-1	TRBJ1-2	CASSESGGRNYGYTF	TGTGCCAGCAGTGAATCCGGGGGGAGGAACTATGGCTACACCTTC
TRBD1	12	many	TRBV20-1	TRBJ1-4	CSAWTGNEKLFF	TGCAGTGCTTGGACAGGGAACGAAAAACTGTTTTTT
-	14	-	TRBV4-3	TRBJ2-1	CASSQDGQGVEQFF	TGCGCCAGCAGCCAAGATGGTCAAGGGGTTGAGCAGTTCTTC
-	12	once	TRBV29-1	TRBJ1-2	CSVERSDYGYTF	TGCAGCGTTGAGAGGAGTGACTATGGCTACACCTTC
TRBD1	14	-	TRBV7-9	TRBJ1-2	CASSLTGTGGGYTF	TGTGCCAGCAGCTTGACCGGGACAGGGGGCGGCTACACCTTC
-	17	few	TRBV15	TRBJ1-4	CATDPKGLGRTNEKLFF	TGTGCCACCGACCCCAAGGGGCTGGGACGGACTAATGAAAAACTGTTTTTT
TRBD2	15	many	TRBV20-1	TRBJ2-1	CSAKRGTSPYNEQFF	TGCAGTGCAAAACGCGGGACTAGCCCCTACAATGAGCAGTTCTTC
-	12	-	TRBV20-1	TRBJ2-1	CSGTRGRNEQFF	TGCAGTGGCACTAGAGGGAGGAATGAGCAGTTCTTC
-	16	-	TRBV4-1	TRBJ2-7	CASSPGGASLAYEQYF	TGCGCCAGCAGCCCTGGAGGAGCGTCGCTCGCCTACGAGCAGTACTTC
-	14	-	TRBV7-6	TRBJ2-2	CASSLVWDTGERFF	TGTGCCAGCAGCTTAGTGTGGGACACCGGGGAGCGGTTTTTT
-	15	many	TRBV12-3/TRBV12-4	TRBJ2-5	CASSLVLGTRETQYF	TGTGCCAGCAGTTTAGTTTTAGGGACCCGGGAGACCCAGTACTTC
TRBD1	16	-	TRBV9	TRBJ2-3	CASSVFQTGTADTQYF	TGTGCCAGCAGCGTTTTCCAGACAGGGACCGCAGATACGCAGTATTTT
-	11	many	TRBV10-3	TRBJ2-7	CATSTSYEQYF	TGTGCCACCTCAACGTCCTACGAGCAGTACTTC
TRBD2	17	few	TRBV7-6	TRBJ2-3	CASSILSGTKGTDTQYF	TGTGCCAGCAGCATCCTCTCCGGGACTAAGGGCACAGATACGCAGTATTTT
TRBD2	17	few	TRBV14	TRBJ2-3	CASSPSARRGGTDTQYF	TGTGCCAGCAGCCCATCGGCTAGACGGGGGGGCACAGATACGCAGTATTTT
TRBD2	16	-	TRBV12-3/TRBV12-4	TRBJ2-3	CASSFLGGGSKDTQYF	TGTGCCAGCAGCTTTCTGGGGGGGGGAAGTAAAGATACGCAGTATTTT
-	15	-	TRBV4-1	TRBJ2-5	CTSSVGAPEVETQYF	TGCACCAGCAGCGTCGGGGCCCCCGAAGTGGAGACCCAGTACTTC
TRBD1	13	many	TRBV12-3/TRBV12-4	TRBJ2-7	CASRSTGGYEQYF	TGTGCCAGCAGGTCGACAGGGGGCTACGAGCAGTACTTC
-	15	many	TRBV5-1	TRBJ1-1	CASSSRWGQDTEAFF	TGCGCCAGCAGCTCCAGGTGGGGTCAGGACACTGAAGCTTTCTTT
-	14	many	TRBV7-9	TRBJ2-5	CASSITGLGETQYF	TGTGCCAGCAGCATCACAGGGTTGGGAGAGACCCAGTACTTC
TRBD2	21	-	TRBV6-2/TRBV6-3	TRBJ2-3	CASSYRSGLAGRTSSTDTQYF	TGTGCCAGCAGTTACCGCTCGGGACTAGCGGGGCGAACTTCTAGCACAGATACGCAGTATTTT
-	14	few	TRBV6-5	TRBJ1-6	CASSFPQGNSPLHF	TGTGCCAGCAGTTTCCCACAGGGTAACTCACCCCTCCACTTT
-	16	many	TRBV6-5	TRBJ2-1	CASSSTRTRVYNEQFF	TGTGCCAGCAGTTCTACAAGGACCCGGGTCTACAATGAGCAGTTCTTC
-	14	many	TRBV7-2	TRBJ2-5	CASSPSGGRETQYF	TGTGCCAGCAGCCCCTCTGGGGGGCGGGAGACCCAGTACTTC
-	13	many	TRBV4-3	TRBJ2-5	CASSHGSFPTQYF	TGCGCCAGCAGCCATGGGAGTTTCCCTACCCAGTACTTC
-	12	-	TRBV20-1	TRBJ2-3	CSGRGGTDTQYF	TGCAGTGGTAGAGGGGGCACAGATACGCAGTATTTT
-	15	few	TRBV2	TRBJ1-1	CASSDGPTNGIEAFF	TGTGCCAGCAGTGATGGGCCAACCAACGGCATTGAGGCTTTCTTT
TRBD1	15	few	TRBV28	TRBJ2-5	CASSSGGAGEETQYF	TGTGCCAGCAGCTCAGGGGGCGCGGGCGAAGAGACCCAGTACTTC
-	14	-	TRBV2	TRBJ2-1	CASSEDLAIETQFF	TGTGCCAGCAGTGAAGACCTAGCAATTGAGACCCAGTTCTTC
-	15	-	TRBV7-2	TRBJ2-3	CASSVSLERADTQYF	TGTGCCAGCAGCGTATCCCTTGAAAGGGCAGATACGCAGTATTTT
TRBD2	12	many	TRBV12-3/TRBV12-4	TRBJ2-1	CASAGLGNEQFF	TGTGCCAGCGCGGGACTAGGAAATGAGCAGTTCTTC
TRBD1	15	many	TRBV10-3	TRBJ1-2	CAISAGTEPNYGYTF	TGTGCCATCAGTGCTGGGACAGAGCCTAACTATGGCTACACCTTC
-	13	-	TRBV6-5	TRBJ1-4	CASSYGSGEKLFF	TGTGCCAGCAGTTACGGTTCCGGGGAAAAACTGTTTTTT
TRBD1	16	few	TRBV6-2/TRBV6-3	TRBJ2-7	CASSDQGTGIGYEQYF	TGTGCCAGCAGTGACCAAGGGACAGGGATTGGATACGAGCAGTACTTC
-	13	many	TRBV7-2	TRBJ2-3	CASRRGAPDTQYF	TGTGCCTCCAGACGGGGGGCACCAGATACGCAGTATTTT
-	15	few	TRBV9	TRBJ1-2	CASSPDPTDNYGYTF	TGTGCCAGCAGCCCCGACCCGACAGACAACTATGGCTACACCTTC
-	15	-	TRBV20-1	TRBJ2-2	CSAPRGSSGPGELFF	TGCAGTGCGCCCCGGGGTAGCTCGGGTCCCGGGGAGCTGTTTTTT
-	14	many	TRBV10-3	TRBJ1-2	CAISQGEVHFGYTF	TGTGCCATCAGCCAAGGGGAAGTGCACTTTGGCTACACCTTC
TRBD1	15	many	TRBV7-2	TRBJ1-5	CASSRDRAPNQPQHF	TGTGCCAGCAGCCGCGACAGGGCCCCCAATCAGCCCCAGCATTTT
-	14	many	TRBV10-3	TRBJ2-7	CAIPFSTEDYEQYF	TGTGCCATTCCTTTCTCGACCGAAGACTACGAGCAGTACTTC
TRBD1	16	-	TRBV6-2/TRBV6-3	TRBJ2-2	CASRSSDRGLVGELFF	TGTGCCAGCAGATCATCGGACAGGGGGCTTGTCGGGGAGCTGTTTTTT